The sequence of this T cell receptor (beta chain) was determined in a study of blood T cell repertoires in COVID-19 (dated by TCRdb to about 2020). Describing the broader study: Samples covering the acute and convalescent phases of COVID-19 were provided by collaborators in the United States, Italy and Spain. The material from the prospective study consisted of cDNA or gDNA derived from T cells, B-cell-depleted T cells, or PBMCs. The dataset comprised deeply sampled blood TCRbeta repertoires from subjects exposed to, actively infected with, or recovered from COVID-19. A freely available public database, intended as a resource for researchers studying the immune response to SARS-CoV-2, is where the repertoires were released. The samples were drawn from two sources: the first 160 participants of the ongoing ImmuneRACE study, and 1,200 or so subjects contributed by 6 global collaborators. A de-identified subject ID, COVID-19 status, age in years and sex were almost always included in the sample metadata. Where available, HLA class I and class II types were taken from metadata supplied by the sample provider and were not determined by assay-based typing. The paper's findings and limits, for the study overall: How much clinical and demographic metadata was included differed by source and by participant, and the metadata was provided uncurated.

A word on this clone: Its recognized antigen is unknown. No base quality values were provided; no much bigger clone lies one nucleotide off.

One collaborating source in Seattle enrolled patients during active infection and followed them longitudinally through the course of disease. Whole blood was collected in K2EDTA tubes by collaborating institutions according to the institutions' own protocols. For TCRbeta analysis, collaborator samples were shipped as frozen whole blood, as isolated PBMCs, or as DNA extracted from either sample type. The immunoSEQ Assay, a bias-controlled multiplex PCR, was used to amplify TCRbeta CDR3 regions from genomic DNA. The paper's processing steps were these. Nucleated cell counts per sample were estimated from amplification of reference gene primers within the assay. To quantify the absolute abundance of each unique TCRbeta CDR3 rearrangement, sequence reads were collapsed and filtered. For each sample, productive Simpson clonality was calculated as the square root of Simpson's diversity index over productive rearrangements. TCRdb re-hosts the immuneACCESS table, in-frame sequences only. Its copies lack some clones; in the studies checked, an unresolved V gene accounts for under half of them, and the cause for the rest is not known. V and J calls and clone size come straight from that table; D and trimming were deduced from the DNA. This sample holds more than 200,000 clones; around nine tenths were observed only once. In total, the top ten clones hold about 5.2% of the sample.

The trim is 8 bases for V and 3 bases for J, with a gap of 16 bases between the germline ends. Measured from the cysteine to the phenylalanine, the CDR3 is 14 residues long. CDR3 DNA only is kept here, 42 bases in frame from base 1. CDR1 and CDR2 (KGHSH, LQKENI) derive from the germline V gene. Recombination connected TRBV18 to TRBJ1-1; TRBD1 is a weak D gene call, 5 bases matching. This clonotype originated in a woman aged 55-69 years with COVID-19, enrolled during active disease. The sequencing sample was made of peripheral blood. The CDR3 in this case is CASRRGGEDTEAFF. Here is the DNA: TGTGCCAGCCGGAGGGGTGGAGAAGACACTGAAGCTTTCTTT.